This TCR beta chain was identified during a study of technical replicates of blood from several donors. TCRdb keeps only in-frame clones here, not all; method: immunoSEQ multiplex PCR. The top ten clones hold approximately 0.15% of a sample with around 80,000 clones, 98% of them seen once. This receptor was taken from a human donor in good health. The sequenced sample was T cells isolated from PBMCs.

The CDR3 DNA reads as TGTGCCTGGAAGTCGGCCGTAGGGACAGAAGGCTATGGCTACACCTTC. It codes for CAWKSAVGTEGYGYTF. The chain joins TRBV30 to TRBJ1-2; 7 bases fit TRBD1. The germline V gene encodes CDR1 GTSNPN and CDR2 SVGIG (reference sequence). V lost 4 bases, J lost 4 bases, and 15 bases stayed unmatched. The CDR3 covers 16 residues.